This record covers a single T cell receptor beta chain. Its antigen is still unknown. The entry originates in a study of vaccination effects on CD4 cells after COVID-19. Before any sequencing was done, the ViraFEST assay used viral peptide pools to expand antigen-specific CD4+ T cells. Culture lasted about ten days before CD4+ T cell isolation. Each participant was given two doses of one vaccine (BNT162b2 or mRNA-1273). Prior SARS-CoV-2 infection was absent in the vaccine recipients, as shown by negative nucleocapsid antibodies. Study-wide results and caveats: Late post-vaccination, clones induced by infection and those induced by vaccine underwent marked clonal contraction.

Some clones are missing from TCRdb's copy, which holds only in-frame ones; the method was immunoSEQ multiplex PCR. This sample has 25,000 to 30,000 clones, with over 75% found just once. Trimming took off 8 bases at V and 11 bases at J, with 15 bases between the two ends. The CDR3 spans 11 residues. The sequencing here drew on CD4+ T cells from PBMCs cultured with SARS-CoV-2 spike peptides, taken after COVID-19 vaccination. This sequence was found in a human donor who received a COVID-19 vaccine. Some clones in this sample may be carry-over from other donors' samples. This chain connects TRBV12-3 or TRBV12-4 to TRBJ1-1; D is perhaps TRBD1 (6 bases). CDR3 nucleotide sequence: TGTGCCAGCCGGCAGGGGTTTGACGCTTTCTTT. Its translation: CASRQGFDAFF.